One and the same sample provided the 31 T cell receptor beta chains below, sequenced in a study of breast tumors, draining lymph nodes, adjacent tissues. TCRdb re-analysed the multiplex PCR reads in MiXCR, keeping a single row per CDR3 protein. The data show 200,000 to 250,000 distinct CDR3 sequences, with nearly 35% seen just once and approximately 3.6% held by the top ten. The lymph nodes were axillary draining lymph nodes from breast cancer patients. Sequenced material: axillary lymph node tissue. Receptor source: a female donor with breast cancer. Some clones in this sample may be carry-over from other donors' samples.

This clonotype occurred many times. The chain joins TRBV10-3 to TRBJ2-1; D is unresolved. V lost 0 bases and J 6 bases, leaving 3 bases between the germline ends. The CDR3 is made up of 12 amino acids. CDR1 ENHRY and CDR2 SYGVKD come from the germline V gene. CDR3 protein: CAISESLNEQFF. The CDR3 DNA reads TGTGCCATCAGTGAGTCCCTCAATGAGCAGTTCTTC.

This clonotype was counted at least ten times. J is TRBJ2-5 and V is TRBV7-2, with D hard to call. V dropped 3 bases and J dropped 5 bases, with 13 bases sitting between them. Germline V CDR1 and CDR2: SGHTA, FQGNSA. This CDR3 has 14 amino acids. CDR3 amino acids: CASSLSSVEETQYF. As DNA, the CDR3 is TGTGCCAGCAGCTTGTCTTCAGTCGAGGAGACCCAGTACTTC.

This clonotype was recorded many times. The CDR3 region is CSASIGGYDGQPQHF. Written as DNA, the CDR3 is TGCAGTGCTAGCATCGGGGGGTACGACGGTCAGCCCCAGCATTTT. The chain is built from TRBV20-1 and TRBJ1-5, with D maybe TRBD1 (5 bases). Per germline, CDR1 DFQATT and CDR2 SNEGSKA (reference sequence). Between the trimmed V and J ends, which lost 3 bases and 6 bases, there was a span of 18 bases. The CDR3 extends over 15 amino acids.

This clonotype was counted many times. CDR3 sequence: CASSSLAGDTGELFF. Written as DNA, the CDR3 is TGCGCCAGCAGCTCCCTAGCGGGAGACACCGGGGAGCTGTTTTTT. The chain uses TRBV5-1 and TRBJ2-2, with 10 bases identical to TRBD2. The CDR3 totals 15 residues. With V trimmed by 3 bases and J by 3 bases, 2 bases remained unmatched. The germline V gene encodes CDR1 SGHRS and CDR2 YFSETQ.

This clonotype was seen only a few times. A much bigger clone sits one base away, suggesting this may be a read error. Lacking the conserved final phenylalanine or tryptophan, this CDR3 likely reflects a read error. The rearrangement joins TRBV9 to TRBJ2-1; D unresolved. The germline gives CDR1 SGDLS, CDR2 YYNGEE. The CDR3 runs to 13 residues. Trimming cost V 2 bases and J 7 bases, with 10 bases left between them. In DNA form, the CDR3 reads TGTGCCAGCAGCGTCACGGGTTTGAATGAGCAGTTCTCC. This translates into CASSVTGLNEQFS.

This clonotype was counted many times. The chain employs TRBV6-1 and TRBJ2-7; possible D gene TRBD2, 5 bases. CDR1 is MNHNS and CDR2 is SASEGT in the germline V gene. With 6 bases removed from V and 3 bases from J, the gap between germline ends came to 12 bases. This CDR3 is 13 amino acids long. The CDR3 DNA reads as TGTGCCAGCAGGGTGGGAGCGAGCTACGAGCAGTACTTC. This gives the protein CASRVGASYEQYF.

In DNA, the CDR3 is TGTGCCAGCAGCACAAGGACAGGGGGAATTCTGGAGACCCAGTACTTC. Translated, it gives CASSTRTGGILETQYF. The chain is built from TRBV11-3 and TRBJ2-5, with TRBD1 matching over 10 bases. V dropped 5 bases and J dropped 5; count of bases not matched to a gene: 11. Germline-derived CDR1 and CDR2 are SGHNT and YENEEA. This CDR3 is built from 16 residues.

This chain connects TRBV9 to TRBJ1-1; the D is unclear. This CDR3 spans 15 amino acids. Trimming removed 0 bases from V and 5 bases from J, with 14 bases in between. The germline CDR1 and CDR2 sequences are SGDLS and YYNGEE. CDR3 in DNA: TGTGCCAGCAGCGTAGAACCGATACTGGGTACTGAAGCTTTCTTT. This sequence encodes CASSVEPILGTEAFF.

The CDR3 reads CASSLGGGGPYEQYF. CDR3 sequence (DNA): TGTGCCAGCAGTTTGGGAGGCGGGGGACCCTACGAGCAGTACTTC. The V gene is TRBV6-5, the J gene TRBJ2-7; TRBD2 matches at 7 bases. The CDR3 covers 15 residues. V lost 4 bases, J lost 2 bases, and 8 bases stayed unmatched. Germline CDR1 and CDR2: MNHEY and SVGAGI.

The chain's CDR3 is CASQTGNTIYF. CDR3 DNA: TGTGCCAGCCAGACTGGAAACACCATATATTTT. V usage is TRBV6-2 or TRBV6-3 and J usage is TRBJ1-3; no definite D call. Germline assignment: CDR1 MNHEY and CDR2 SVGEGT. CDR3 size: 11 residues. V lost 8 bases to trimming and J lost 2 bases, with 4 bases between them.

This clonotype has ten or more counts. The rearrangement uses TRBV7-9 and TRBJ2-3; the match to TRBD2 covers 7 bases. Germline loops: CDR1 SEHNR, CDR2 FQNEAQ (reference sequence). Losses at the gene ends were 5 bases for V and 8 bases for J; bases not matched to a gene: 10. The length of the CDR3 is 14 residues. For the CDR3, the DNA is TGTGCCAGCAGCAGGGGACTACAGCTGGGTACGCAGTATTTT. It translates to CASSRGLQLGTQYF.

The chain combines TRBV5-1 with TRBJ2-2, with 12 nucleotides matching TRBD1. This CDR3 is built from 17 residues. V lost 3 bases, J lost 1 base, and 4 bases stayed unmatched. The germline gives CDR1 SGHRS, CDR2 YFSETQ. The CDR3 region is CASSSGTGGLNTGELFF. DNA for the CDR3: TGCGCCAGCAGCTCAGGGACAGGGGGCTTGAACACCGGGGAGCTGTTTTTT. Full variable domain (rest looked up from reference TRBV5-1 and TRBJ2-2): KAGVTQTPRYLIKTRGQQVTLSCSPISGHRSVSWYQQTPGQGLQFLFEYFSETQRNKGNFPGRFSGRQFSNSRSEMNVSTLELGDSALYLCASSSGTGGLNTGELFFGEGSRLTVL.

This rearrangement joins TRBV11-3 to TRBJ2-1; D ambiguous. CDR3 length: 14 amino acids. V shed 3 bases and J shed 5 bases, with 11 bases lying between them. CDR1 and CDR2 from the germline V gene are SGHNT and YENEEA. The CDR3 is CASSLSSTDNEQFF. The CDR3 DNA sequence: TGTGCCAGCAGCTTGAGCAGTACCGACAATGAGCAGTTCTTC. The variable domain in full, completed from reference TRBV11-3 and TRBJ2-1, reads EAGVVQSPRYKIIEKKQPVAFWCNPISGHNTLYWYLQNLGQGPELLIRYENEEAVDDSQLPKDRFSAERLKGVDSTLKIQPAELGDSAVYLCASSLSSTDNEQFFGPGTRLTVL.

There are a few counts of this clonotype. The chain recombines TRBV12-3 or TRBV12-4 with TRBJ1-5, with D possibly TRBD1 on 6 matching bases. The CDR3 length is 16 residues. V gave up 3 bases and J gave up 0 bases, with 12 bases separating them. The CDR3: CASSFSGALSNQPQHF. CDR3 DNA sequence: TGTGCCAGCAGTTTTTCAGGGGCCCTTAGCAATCAGCCCCAGCATTTT.

In regard to this clonotype: One junction end disagrees with the germline gene, perhaps due to a read error. The J gene is TRBJ1-4, the V gene TRBV7-9; D is possibly TRBD1 (6 bases). CDR1 SEHNR and CDR2 FQNEAQ come from the germline V gene (reference sequence). This CDR3 spans 15 amino acids. CDR3 sequence reads: CASNMGTGGFEKLLF. For the CDR3, the DNA is TGTGCCAGCAACATGGGGACGGGGGGCTTTGAAAAACTGCTTTTT.

The V call is TRBV9, the J call TRBJ2-5; TRBD2 might be the D (6 bases). This CDR3 spans 15 amino acids. Trimming pared 0 bases from V and 3 bases from J, leaving 12 bases between. CDR1 is SGDLS, CDR2 YYNGEE, per germline. The CDR3 loop is CASSVVGRTKETQYF. CDR3 DNA: TGTGCCAGCAGCGTAGTGGGCAGGACTAAAGAGACCCAGTACTTC.

This rearrangement joins TRBV5-6 to TRBJ2-7, with D hard to call. The V gene's germline CDR1 is SGHDT and CDR2 YYEEEE. The germline V and J ends were trimmed by 3 bases and 4 bases, with 11 bases remaining between them. CDR3 length: 13 amino acids. The CDR3 sequence: CASSSEVRYEQYF. As DNA, the CDR3 is TGTGCCAGCAGCTCGGAAGTTCGATACGAGCAGTACTTC. The whole variable domain, filled in from reference TRBV5-6 and TRBJ2-7, reads DAGVTQSPTHLIKTRGQQVTLRCSPKSGHDTVSWYQQALGQGPQFIFQYYEEEERQRGNFPDRFSGHQFPNYSSELNVNALLLGDSALYLCASSSEVRYEQYFGPGTRLTVT.

A note on this clonotype: One end of the junction does not line up with germline, which may come from a read error. The chain recombines TRBV20-1 with TRBJ1-1; D is unclear. The CDR3 runs 11 residues. Germline V gene lookup returns CDR1 DFQATT and CDR2 SNEGSKA (reference sequence). CDR3 residues: CSARKNTEASF. In DNA, the CDR3 is TGCAGTGCTAGGAAGAACACTGAAGCTTCCTTT.

This clonotype was counted ten times or more. The rearrangement links TRBV20-1 to TRBJ1-4; D is possibly TRBD1 (5 bases). Trimming took off 3 bases at V and 4 bases at J, with 12 bases between the two ends. The CDR3 totals 14 residues. CDR1 is DFQATT, CDR2 SNEGSKA, per germline (reference sequence). The CDR3, as DNA: TGCAGTGCTAGTCCGGCAGGGCTTAATGAAAAACTGTTTTTT. The encoded protein is CSASPAGLNEKLFF.

In this sample, this clonotype turned up many times. V is TRBV7-9 and J is TRBJ2-7; 7 bases agree with TRBD2. CDR1 SEHNR and CDR2 FQNEAQ come from the germline V gene (reference sequence). V lost 5 bases and J lost 1; bases outside the gene matches: 5. This CDR3 has 14 amino acids. The CDR3, as DNA: TGTGCCAGCAGCAGGGGACTACCATCCTACGAGCAGTACTTC. Protein product: CASSRGLPSYEQYF. The variable domain in full, completed from reference TRBV7-9 and TRBJ2-7, reads DTGVSQNPRHKITKRGQNVTFRCDPISEHNRLYWYRQTLGQGPEFLTYFQNEAQLEKSRLLSDRFSAERPKGSFSTLEIQRTEQGDSAMYLCASSRGLPSYEQYFGPGTRLTVT.

This clonotype showed up just a few times. The chain links TRBV20-1 to TRBJ1-6; TRBD1 agrees at 7 bases. The CDR3 loop spans 15 amino acids. Germline V gene sequence: CDR1 DFQATT, CDR2 SNEGSKA (reference sequence). V shed 5 bases and J 7 bases; nucleotides not matched to a gene: 11. Here the CDR3 reads CSAGSPGQTNSPLHF. DNA for the CDR3: TGCAGTGCTGGATCCCCGGGACAGACAAATTCACCCCTCCACTTT.

This clonotype was recorded many times. The chain joins TRBV7-9 to TRBJ2-2; tentatively, D is TRBD1 (5 bases). The CDR3 is 16 amino acids. Germline loops: CDR1 SEHNR, CDR2 FQNEAQ (reference sequence). V lost 3 bases and J lost 5, with 16 bases in between. Here the CDR3 DNA reads TGTGCCAGCAGCTTGGGGCAGGCCTCGCGGACCGGGGAGCTGTTTTTT. Its translation is CASSLGQASRTGELFF.

Many counts were recorded for this clonotype. The CDR3 DNA follows: TGTGCCAGCAGCTTAGCCTCAGGCATGTGGACCCAGTACTTC. Translating gives CASSLASGMWTQYF. The J gene is TRBJ2-5, the V gene TRBV7-9, with D unclear. Germline V gene data show CDR1 as SEHNR and CDR2 as FQNEAQ (reference sequence). V was trimmed by 0 bases and J by 7 bases, leaving 12 bases between them. The CDR3 is 14 residues long.

This clonotype was found many times. The chain couples TRBV24-1 to TRBJ2-7, with D perhaps given as TRBD1 or TRBD2 (5 bases each). Trimming stripped 8 bases from V and 3 bases from J, with 13 bases between. Germline V gene lookup returns CDR1 KGHDR and CDR2 SFDVKD. The CDR3 sequence is 13 residues long. The CDR3, as DNA: TGTGCCACCAAGAGGGGCGCCTACTACGAGCAGTACTTC. Translated, it gives CATKRGAYYEQYF.

Worth noting for this clonotype: Being one base from a much bigger clone, this may be a read error. This sequence joins TRBV11-2 and TRBJ2-2; D unresolved. The V gene lost 2 bases and the J gene lost 3 bases, with 13 bases spanning the gap. The CDR3 runs to 16 residues. CDR1 is SGHAT and CDR2 is FQNNGV in the germline V gene. For the CDR3, the DNA is TGTGCCAGCAGCTTATGGGCGTCGGCGTACACCGGGGAGCTGTTTTTT. As protein: CASSLWASAYTGELFF.

This clonotype was counted a single time. This rearrangement joins TRBV27 to TRBJ1-2, with D tentatively TRBD1 (6 bases). This CDR3 comprises 15 residues. Per germline, CDR1 MNHEY and CDR2 SMNVEV (reference sequence). V gave up 6 bases and J gave up 5 bases, with 19 bases separating them. CDR3 amino acids: CASSTLQGREYGYTF. CDR3 coding DNA: TGTGCCAGCAGCACCCTACAGGGAAGAGAATATGGCTACACCTTC.

This clonotype has only a few counts. The junction does not match germline at one end; this may be a read error. In DNA form, the CDR3 reads TGTGCCAGCAGCGTCGGCTGGGACACTCAAGCTTTCTTT. This gives the protein CASSVGWDTQAFF. The chain combines TRBV13 with TRBJ1-1; D might be TRBD1 (6 bases). The CDR3 contains 13 residues. CDR1 PRHDT and CDR2 FYEKMQ come from the germline V gene (reference sequence).

This clonotype was recorded at least ten times. The genes are TRBV7-9 and TRBJ1-3; D is uncertain. The CDR3 has 16 amino acids. Germline V lookup: CDR1 SEHNR, CDR2 FQNEAQ (reference sequence). V dropped 4 bases and J dropped 0 bases, with 13 bases sitting between them. In nucleotides, the CDR3 is TGTGCCAGCAGCTCAGCCTTACGGACCTCTGGAAACACCATATATTTT. It codes for CASSSALRTSGNTIYF.

This clonotype has a count of ten or more. The CDR3 bases are TGCAGTGCTACGCGACAGGGAAGGGACGAGCAGTACTTC. Its protein product is CSATRQGRDEQYF. The chain combines TRBV20-1 with TRBJ2-7, with 7 positions matching TRBD1. The J segment lost 5 bases and the V segment lost 4 bases, leaving 8 bases of the junction unmatched. The CDR3 has 13 residues. The germline V gene encodes CDR1 DFQATT and CDR2 SNEGSKA (reference sequence).

In regard to this clonotype: This may arise from a read error, as a much more abundant clone is one base away. The chain couples TRBV6-5 to TRBJ2-7; the D gene is possibly TRBD2 (6 bases). Germline V gene sequence: CDR1 MNHEY, CDR2 SVGAGI. The CDR3 runs 12 residues. Written as DNA, the CDR3 is TGTACCAGCAAGGGACTTCGGTACGAGCAGTACTTC. Protein: CTSKGLRYEQYF.

V usage is TRBV12-3 or TRBV12-4 and J usage is TRBJ2-3; 9 nucleotides align to TRBD2. J lost 5 bases, V lost 3 bases, and 9 bases had no gene match. This CDR3 comprises 16 residues. CDR3 in DNA: TGTGCCAGCAGTTTTCTGGGGCTAGCGGGATTAGATACGCAGTATTTT. Protein sequence: CASSFLGLAGLDTQYF.